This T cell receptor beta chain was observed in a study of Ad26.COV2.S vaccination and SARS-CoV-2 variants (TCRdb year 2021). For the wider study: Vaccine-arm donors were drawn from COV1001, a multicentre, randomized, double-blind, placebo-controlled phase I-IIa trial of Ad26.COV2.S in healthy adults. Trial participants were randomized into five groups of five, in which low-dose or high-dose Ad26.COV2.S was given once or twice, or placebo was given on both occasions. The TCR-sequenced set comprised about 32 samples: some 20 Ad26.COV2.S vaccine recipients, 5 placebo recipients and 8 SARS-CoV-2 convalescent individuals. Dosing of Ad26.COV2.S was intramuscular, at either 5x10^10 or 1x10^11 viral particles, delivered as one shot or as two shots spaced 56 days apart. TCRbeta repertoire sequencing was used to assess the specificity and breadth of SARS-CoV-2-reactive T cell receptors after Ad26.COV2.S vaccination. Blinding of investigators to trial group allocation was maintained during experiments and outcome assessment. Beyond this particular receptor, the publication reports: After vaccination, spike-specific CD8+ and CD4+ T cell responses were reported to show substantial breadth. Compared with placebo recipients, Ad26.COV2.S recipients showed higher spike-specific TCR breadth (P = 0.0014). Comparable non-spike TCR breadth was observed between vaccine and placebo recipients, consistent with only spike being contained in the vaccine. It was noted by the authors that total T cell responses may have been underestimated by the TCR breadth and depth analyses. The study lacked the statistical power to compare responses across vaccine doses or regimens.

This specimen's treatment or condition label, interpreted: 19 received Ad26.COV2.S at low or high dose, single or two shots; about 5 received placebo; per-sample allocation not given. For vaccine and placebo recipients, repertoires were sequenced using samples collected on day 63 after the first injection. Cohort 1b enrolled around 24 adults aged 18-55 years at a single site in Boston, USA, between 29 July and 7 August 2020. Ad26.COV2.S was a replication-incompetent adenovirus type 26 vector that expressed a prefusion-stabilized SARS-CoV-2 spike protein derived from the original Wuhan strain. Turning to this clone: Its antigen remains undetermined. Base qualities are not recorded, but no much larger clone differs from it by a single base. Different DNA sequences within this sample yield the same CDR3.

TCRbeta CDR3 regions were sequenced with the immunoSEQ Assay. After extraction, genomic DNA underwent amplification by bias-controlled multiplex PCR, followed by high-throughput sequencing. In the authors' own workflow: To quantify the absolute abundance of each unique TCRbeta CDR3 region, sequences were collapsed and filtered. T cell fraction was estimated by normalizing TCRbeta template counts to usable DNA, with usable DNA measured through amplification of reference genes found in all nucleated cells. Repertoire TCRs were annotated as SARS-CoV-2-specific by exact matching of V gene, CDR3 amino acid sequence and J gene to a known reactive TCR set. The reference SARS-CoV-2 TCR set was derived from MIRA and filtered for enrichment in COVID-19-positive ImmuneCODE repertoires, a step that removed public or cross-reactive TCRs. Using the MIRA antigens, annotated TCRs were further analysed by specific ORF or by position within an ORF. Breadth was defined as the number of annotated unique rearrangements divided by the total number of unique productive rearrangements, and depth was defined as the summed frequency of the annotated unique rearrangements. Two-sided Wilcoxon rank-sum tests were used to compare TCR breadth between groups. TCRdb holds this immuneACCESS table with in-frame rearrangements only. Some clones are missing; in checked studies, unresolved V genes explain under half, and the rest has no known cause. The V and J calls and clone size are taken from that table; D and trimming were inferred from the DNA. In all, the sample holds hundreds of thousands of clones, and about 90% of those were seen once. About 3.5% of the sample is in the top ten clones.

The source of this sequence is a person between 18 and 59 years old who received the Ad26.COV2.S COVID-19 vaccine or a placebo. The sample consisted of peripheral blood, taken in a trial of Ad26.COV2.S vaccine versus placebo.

The DNA reads as follows: TGTGCCAGCAGTGAAAGGTACGAGCAGTACTTC. It translates as CASSERYEQYF. The chain joins TRBV2 to TRBJ2-7, with the D gene not confidently named. According to the germline V gene, CDR1 reads SNHLY and CDR2 reads FYNNEI. V and J lose 2 bases and 4 bases, and a span of 3 bases separates them. The CDR3, cysteine through phenylalanine, is 11 amino acids long. Only the CDR3 DNA is retained, 33 bases long and in frame from the first base.